One and the same sample provided the 30 T cell receptor beta chains below, sequenced in a study of beta chain features in type 1 diabetes. Reverse transcription of all isolated RNA meant that expressed TCRB transcripts were sequenced. Assay used: immunoSEQ multiplex PCR; TCRdb lists only in-frame clones, some missing. The table records around 500,000 clones, roughly 10% of them present only once. The specimen sequenced was naive CD4+ T cells from blood. The origin of the receptors is a woman in her late teens or twenties in good health.

This clone was observed a handful of times. The chain is built from TRBV9 and TRBJ2-2, with D uncertain. Germline V CDR1 and CDR2: SGDLS, YYNGEE. CDR3 length: 15 residues. V shed 1 base and J shed 1 base, with 8 bases lying between them. CDR3 nucleotides: TGTGCCAGCAGCGTAATGCTAGGGAACACCGGGGAGCTGTTTTTT. The encoded protein is CASSVMLGNTGELFF.

In its sample, this clone was seen a few times. V usage is TRBV10-3 and J usage is TRBJ2-7; D remains unclear. V lost 0 bases and J lost 5, with 14 bases in between. CDR3 length: 15 residues. The germline V gene encodes CDR1 ENHRY and CDR2 SYGVKD. This CDR3 is CAISESSIVLDEQYV. The CDR3 DNA follows: TGTGCCATCAGTGAGTCTTCAATAGTCCTCGACGAGCAGTACGTC.

This clone has a handful of counts. This chain links TRBV4-3 with TRBJ2-1, with 8 bases that match TRBD1. This CDR3 spans 15 amino acids. Germline CDR1 and CDR2: LGHNA and YSLEER. The ends lost 2 bases at V and 7 bases at J; junction bases unmatched: 7. CDR3 in DNA: TGCGCCAGCAGCCAACAGACAGGGGTTTTAAATGAGCAGTTCTTC. It codes for CASSQQTGVLNEQFF.

This clone is a singleton in its sample. J is TRBJ2-1 and V is TRBV7-8; D tentatively reads TRBD1 or TRBD2 (5 bases each). V was pared by 7 bases and J by 4 bases, with 20 bases between. Germline CDR1 reads SGHVS; CDR2 reads FQNEAQ. The CDR3 contains 16 residues. In DNA, the CDR3 is TGTGCCAGCAAGCTAACTTACTACAGGACTTACAATGAGCAGTTCTTC. This codes for CASKLTYYRTYNEQFF.

This clone was seen a handful of times. The rearrangement joins TRBV15 to TRBJ2-1; tentative D call: TRBD2 (6 bases). Trimming pared 0 bases from V and 6 bases from J, leaving 18 bases between. The CDR3 length is 17 residues. The germline V gene encodes CDR1 LNHNV and CDR2 YYDKDF (reference sequence). The CDR3 is CATSRDLRGTPPNEQFF. The CDR3 nucleotides read TGTGCCACCAGCAGAGATCTCCGCGGGACTCCCCCCAATGAGCAGTTCTTC.

V is TRBV11-2 and J is TRBJ2-5, with 13 bases fitting TRBD2. V lost 3 bases, J lost 5 bases, and 0 bases stayed unmatched. Germline CDR1 and CDR2: SGHAT and FQNNGV. The CDR3 sequence is 14 residues long. The CDR3 is CASSLGLAGETQYF. The CDR3 coding sequence is TGTGCCAGCAGCTTGGGACTAGCGGGGGAGACCCAGTACTTC.

This chain links TRBV18 with TRBJ1-3; D is undetermined. In germline, CDR1 is KGHSH, CDR2 LQKENI. CDR3 length: 13 amino acids. Trimming cost V 1 base and J 2 bases, with 3 bases left between them. The CDR3 loop is CASSPRAGNTIYF. CDR3 nucleotide sequence: TGTGCCAGCTCACCACGGGCTGGAAACACCATATATTTT. Combining the CDR3 with reference TRBV18 and TRBJ1-3 gives the whole variable domain NAGVMQNPRHLVRRRGQEARLRCSPMKGHSHVYWYRQLPEEGLKFMVYLQKENIIDESGMPKERFSAEFPKEGPSILRIQQVVRGDSAAYFCASSPRAGNTIYFGEGSWLTVV.

The J gene is TRBJ2-1, the V gene TRBV5-6; 8 nucleotides align to TRBD1. The junction had 13 bases not matched to a gene; V was cut back by 0 bases and J by 8 bases. The CDR3 sequence is 17 residues long. CDR1 is SGHDT, CDR2 YYEEEE, per germline. This CDR3 is CASSLAVDRARFDEQFF. CDR3 DNA: TGTGCCAGCAGCTTGGCCGTGGACAGGGCTCGGTTCGATGAGCAGTTCTTC.

This clone was detected a few times. The genes are TRBV15 and TRBJ1-6; D is uncertain. The germline gives CDR1 LNHNV, CDR2 YYDKDF (reference sequence). The CDR3 runs to 14 residues. V lost 4 bases and J lost 4, with 8 bases in between. CDR3 protein: CATSKDRYNSPLHF. CDR3 in DNA: TGTGCCACCAGCAAGGACCGGTATAATTCACCCCTCCACTTT.

The chain uses TRBV30 and TRBJ2-7, with a tentative D call TRBD1 (5 bases). From germline, CDR1 is GTSNPN and CDR2 SVGIG (reference sequence). The V gene lost 5 bases and the J gene lost 2 bases, with 10 bases spanning the gap. The CDR3 consists of 12 residues. The CDR3 DNA sequence: TGTGCCTGGTCAGGGATCACCTACGAGCAGTACTTC. Residues: CAWSGITYEQYF.

This clone was seen only a few times. J is TRBJ1-5 and V is TRBV29-1; weak D call: TRBD1 (6 bases). Deletions cut 4 bases from V and 5 bases from J, with 12 bases between. Germline loops: CDR1 SQVTM, CDR2 ANQGSEA. CDR3 length: 13 residues. Here the CDR3 DNA reads TGCAGCGTTGCCGGGACAAATGATCAGCCCCAGCATTTT. It is translated as CSVAGTNDQPQHF.

J is TRBJ2-2 and V is TRBV30, with 10 nucleotides matching TRBD2. Germline loops: CDR1 GTSNPN, CDR2 SVGIG (reference sequence). V shed 0 bases and J 0 bases; nucleotides not matched to a gene: 10. This CDR3 contains 19 residues. The CDR3 spells CAWSVHVRSGRANTGELFF. The CDR3 nucleotides are TGTGCCTGGAGTGTACACGTGAGAAGCGGGAGGGCGAACACCGGGGAGCTGTTTTTT. Full variable domain (rest looked up from reference TRBV30 and TRBJ2-2): SQTIHQWPATLVQPVGSPLSLECTVEGTSNPNLYWYRQAAGRGLQLLFYSVGIGQISSEVPQNLSASRPQDRQFILSSKKLLLSDSGFYLCAWSVHVRSGRANTGELFFGEGSRLTVL.

The chain combines TRBV4-2 with TRBJ2-1; D is unresolved. The V end was cut by 0 bases, the J end by 2 bases, with 11 bases between. Germline V gives CDR1 LGHNA, CDR2 YNFKEQ. The CDR3 totals 16 residues. For the CDR3, the DNA is TGTGCCAGCAGCCAAGAAGGTGGACCTACCTACAATGAGCAGTTCTTC. Translation gives CASSQEGGPTYNEQFF.

V gene TRBV9 combines with J gene TRBJ2-5, with D unclear. Trimming cost V 1 base and J 5 bases, with 12 bases left between them. The V gene's germline CDR1 is SGDLS and CDR2 YYNGEE. The CDR3 contains 14 residues. CDR3 region: CASSVSSAPETQYF. As DNA, the CDR3 is TGTGCCAGCAGCGTATCGTCAGCGCCGGAGACCCAGTACTTC. The whole variable domain, filled in from reference TRBV9 and TRBJ2-5, reads DSGVTQTPKHLITATGQRVTLRCSPRSGDLSVYWYQQSLDQGLQFLIQYYNGEERAKGNILERFSAQQFPDLHSELNLSSLELGDSALYFCASSVSSAPETQYFGPGTRLLVL.

J is TRBJ2-7 and V is TRBV13; 10 nucleotides line up with TRBD2. This CDR3 is built from 14 residues. Per germline, CDR1 PRHDT and CDR2 FYEKMQ (reference sequence). The junction had 2 bases not matched to a gene; V was cut back by 5 bases and J by 1 base. CDR3 sequence: CASSRTSGSYEQYF. In nucleotides, the CDR3 is TGTGCCAGCAGCCGGACTAGCGGTTCCTACGAGCAGTACTTC. The variable domain in full, with the rest retrieved from reference TRBV13 and TRBJ2-7, is AAGVIQSPRHLIKEKRETATLKCYPIPRHDTVYWYQQGPGQDPQFLISFYEKMQSDKGSIPDRFSAQQFSDYHSELNMSSLELGDSALYFCASSRTSGSYEQYFGPGTRLTVT.

This clone was observed a handful of times. The same CDR3 is also encoded by other DNA sequences in this sample. The rearrangement links TRBV5-1 to TRBJ2-6; D remains unclear. The CDR3 is made up of 14 amino acids. Deletions cut 4 bases from V and 0 bases from J, with 5 bases between. The germline V gene has CDR1 SGHRS and CDR2 YFSETQ. Here the CDR3 reads CASSPSSGANVLTF. CDR3 DNA: TGCGCCAGCAGCCCGAGCTCTGGGGCCAACGTCCTGACTTTC.

This clone was recorded many times. This sequence joins TRBV30 and TRBJ2-2; D unclear. V lost 6 bases and J 8 bases, leaving 10 bases between the germline ends. From germline, CDR1 is GTSNPN and CDR2 SVGIG (reference sequence). This CDR3 contains 11 residues. The CDR3 region has the DNA TGTGCCTGCGCCGGTCTGGGGGAGCTGTTTTTT. This sequence encodes CACAGLGELFF.

The gene calls are TRBV4-1 and TRBJ2-3; 8 nucleotides align to TRBD1. Germline-derived CDR1 and CDR2 are MGHRA and YSYEKL. The ends lost 2 bases at V and 5 bases at J; junction bases unmatched: 9. The CDR3 extends over 16 amino acids. CDR3 sequence reads: CASSQPRTGQQDTQYF. CDR3 coding DNA: TGCGCCAGCAGCCAACCCAGGACAGGGCAGCAAGATACGCAGTATTTT.

The rearrangement uses TRBV27 and TRBJ1-2, with D possibly TRBD1 on 5 matching bases. The CDR3 runs 11 residues. Germline values: CDR1 MNHEY, CDR2 SMNVEV (reference sequence). V lost 5 bases and J lost 8, with 9 bases in between. Written as DNA, the CDR3 is TGTGCCAGCAGTAAAGGGGCCGGCTACACCTTC. This translates into CASSKGAGYTF.

This clone was recorded once. The chain carries TRBV9 and TRBJ2-3, with a possible D match to TRBD2 (6 bases). The CDR3 totals 14 residues. Germline V CDR1 and CDR2: SGDLS, YYNGEE. V was clipped by 6 bases and J by 0 bases, with 11 bases between them. The chain's CDR3 is CASTGSGSTDTQYF. The CDR3 DNA reads as TGTGCCAGCACCGGTAGCGGAAGCACAGATACGCAGTATTTT.

The table lists this clone with a few counts. The J gene is TRBJ1-4, the V gene TRBV5-6, with D unclear. The CDR3 covers 15 residues. Looked up from germline, CDR1 is SGHDT and CDR2 is YYEEEE. Trimming pared 3 bases from V and 0 bases from J, leaving 9 bases between. The CDR3 here is CASSSTGATNEKLFF. The DNA for the CDR3 is TGTGCCAGCAGCTCCACCGGTGCAACTAATGAAAAACTGTTTTTT.

This clone occurred a few times. The chain joins TRBV7-2 to TRBJ2-7, with D possibly TRBD1 on 7 matching bases. This CDR3 has 13 residues. Germline loops: CDR1 SGHTA, CDR2 FQGNSA. The germline V and J ends were trimmed by 5 bases and 7 bases, with 15 bases remaining between them. The CDR3 bases are TGTGCCAGCAGCACTACAGGGGCGGGAGAGCAGTACGTC. Its protein is CASSTTGAGEQYV.

This chain connects TRBV29-1 to TRBJ2-2; D is perhaps TRBD1 (5 bases). The ends were cut back, 5 bases at V and 1 base at J, with 11 bases in the middle. There are 14 residues in the CDR3. From germline, CDR1 is SQVTM and CDR2 ANQGSEA. The DNA of the CDR3 is TGCAGCGTTTCTTGGGGCAAGAACACCGGGGAGCTGTTTTTT. Protein product: CSVSWGKNTGELFF.

The V gene is TRBV4-3, the J gene TRBJ1-4, with 10 positions matching TRBD1. V gave up 3 bases and J gave up 9 bases; unmatched junction bases: 10. In germline, CDR1 is LGHNA, CDR2 YSLEER. This CDR3 has 16 residues. CDR3 sequence (DNA): TGCGCCAGCAGCCATACCGGGACAGGGGAAAGTAAAAAACTGTTTTTT. Its translation is CASSHTGTGESKKLFF.

Only a few counts were recorded for this clone. The rearrangement links TRBV30 to TRBJ1-1; D is uncertain. The germline V gene has CDR1 GTSNPN and CDR2 SVGIG (reference sequence). This CDR3 is 10 amino acids long. V was pared by 4 bases and J by 10 bases, with 10 bases between. The CDR3 spells CAWTRGTAFF. The CDR3 nucleotides read TGTGCCTGGACCCGTGGTACAGCTTTCTTT.

This clone turned up a few times. The genes are TRBV4-3 and TRBJ2-2; TRBD2 matches at 8 bases. Germline assignment: CDR1 LGHNA and CDR2 YSLEER. This CDR3 contains 13 residues. The trim removed 6 bases at V and 9 bases at J, leaving 6 bases unmatched. For the CDR3, the DNA is TGCGCCAGCAGACCCACGGGGGGGAGGGAGCTGTTTTTT. Encoded protein: CASRPTGGRELFF.

This clone was seen only a few times. The rearrangement uses TRBV28 and TRBJ2-2; D is uncertain. The CDR3 runs to 18 residues. The germline V and J ends were trimmed by 8 bases and 2 bases, with 24 bases remaining between them. Germline assignment: CDR1 MDHEN and CDR2 SYDVKM. The CDR3 sequence is CASALTSLKVINTGELFF. Written as DNA, the CDR3 is TGTGCCAGCGCGCTTACCTCCTTGAAGGTTATCAACACCGGGGAGCTGTTTTTT.

Only a few counts were recorded for this clone. The chain combines TRBV7-9 with TRBJ2-3; 8 bases line up with TRBD2. The CDR3 has 16 residues. Germline trimming cut 2 bases from V and 11 bases from J; bases unmatched to any gene: 15. CDR1 is SEHNR, CDR2 FQNEAQ, per germline (reference sequence). CDR3 sequence (DNA): TGTGCCAGCAGCTTAATGGGGCGGGAGGCCTTCCCTGGGCAGTATTTT. It translates to CASSLMGREAFPGQYF.

This clone occurred a few times. The chain carries TRBV29-1 and TRBJ2-1, with unresolved D. The CDR3 has 14 amino acids. The V and J ends lost 0 bases and 3 bases respectively, with 9 bases between them. CDR1 and CDR2 (germline): SQVTM, ANQGSEA. The CDR3 is CSVEEVVRYNEQFF. The CDR3 coding sequence is TGCAGCGTTGAAGAAGTTGTGCGCTACAATGAGCAGTTCTTC.

This clone has only a few counts. The chain is built from TRBV2 and TRBJ2-7; the match to TRBD2 covers 8 bases. From germline, CDR1 is SNHLY and CDR2 FYNNEI. The J segment lost 4 bases and the V segment lost 6 bases, leaving 5 bases of the junction unmatched. The CDR3 has 13 amino acids. CDR3 sequence: CASSRSGNYEQYF. CDR3 coding DNA: TGTGCCAGCAGCCGTAGCGGGAATTACGAGCAGTACTTC.